The 19 T cell receptor beta chains listed next were all sequenced from one sample in a study of human T cells and chemical hapten exposure (dated by TCRdb to the early 2020s). According to the study, the label for this sample's time point signals: healthy volunteer bleed at 2 weeks. Total RNA was extracted from unfractionated whole blood that had been collected in Tempus Blood RNA tubes. The protocol used for the library was RACE. The data were produced on a NextSeq 500. TCRdb reworked the public reads: Q25 trimming with fastp, MiXCR clone assembly, productive beta chains retained. Every entry covers one CDR3 protein and lists the most common genes and DNA from its rows. For this sample the table gives about 93,000 distinct CDR3 sequences, of which over 8% were detected only once. 2.9% of the sample goes to the ten largest clones. The sample taken for sequencing was whole blood. These receptors were collected from a female donor in good health. Some clones in this sample may be carry-over from other donors' samples.

The chain employs TRBV19 and TRBJ2-3, with 12 bases identical to TRBD1. The CDR3 length is 17 residues. Germline assignment: CDR1 LNHDA and CDR2 SQIVND (reference sequence). The V gene end was trimmed by 7 bases and the J gene end by 5 bases; junction bases not matched to a gene: 13. Here the CDR3 reads CASTKGPGQGAEDTQYF. CDR3 nucleotides: TGTGCCAGTACCAAAGGACCGGGACAGGGGGCGGAAGATACGCAGTATTTT.

The V gene is TRBV6-5, the J gene TRBJ2-1; 9 nucleotides align to TRBD2. V shed 3 bases, J shed 8 bases, and the junction held 8 bases outside the gene matches. CDR1 MNHEY and CDR2 SVGAGI come from the germline V gene. The CDR3 covers 15 residues. CDR3 DNA sequence: TGTGCCAGCAGTTATTACGGCGGCGGGGGGGATGAGCAGTTCTTC. Translation: CASSYYGGGGDEQFF.

Of note for this clonotype: A much more abundant neighbour one base away suggests this may be a read error. The chain uses TRBV4-3 and TRBJ2-1, with 9 bases identical to TRBD2. Germline loops: CDR1 LGHNA, CDR2 YSLEER. CDR3 length equals 16 residues. CDR3: CVSSQVEAGGEDEQFF. The CDR3 DNA reads TGTGTCAGCAGCCAAGTCGAAGCGGGAGGAGAGGATGAGCAGTTCTTC.

This clonotype was observed a handful of times. One junction end disagrees with the germline gene, perhaps due to a read error. The genes are TRBV2 and TRBJ1-4; D remains unclear. Germline V gene lookup returns CDR1 SNHLY and CDR2 FYNNEI. This CDR3 comprises 14 residues. CDR3 sequence (DNA): TGTACCAGCAGTGAAACTGCAACTAATGAAAAACTGTTTTTT. It encodes CTSSETATNEKLFF.

The rearrangement joins TRBV12-3 or TRBV12-4 to TRBJ2-3; the match to TRBD2 covers 9 bases. The CDR3 consists of 15 residues. The V gene end was trimmed by 9 bases and the J gene end by 2 bases; junction bases not matched to a gene: 9. The CDR3 DNA follows: TGTGCCAGTTCCTTCCGGACTAGCGACACAGATACGCAGTATTTT. Its translation is CASSFRTSDTDTQYF.

This sequence joins TRBV19 and TRBJ2-1; TRBD1 is a possible D gene (5 bases). The length of the CDR3 is 15 residues. CDR1 and CDR2 (germline): LNHDA, SQIVND (reference sequence). Trimming shortened V by 1 base and J by 2 bases, and 9 bases separated the two germline ends. The CDR3 DNA reads as TGTGCCAGTAGTATAGGCAGGGTGACCTACAATGAGCAGTTCTTC. Translated: CASSIGRVTYNEQFF.

Only a few counts were recorded for this clonotype. The chain is built from TRBV18 and TRBJ2-5, with a tentative D call TRBD2 (6 bases). The CDR3 is 14 residues long. In germline, CDR1 is KGHSH, CDR2 LQKENI. Between the trimmed V and J ends, which lost 3 bases and 3 bases, there was a span of 11 bases. This chain's CDR3 is CASSPRGEKETQYF. The DNA of the CDR3 is TGTGCCAGCTCACCCCGCGGGGAGAAAGAGACCCAGTACTTC.

This chain joins TRBV20-1 and TRBJ2-3, with 8 bases fitting TRBD2. Germline CDR1 is DFQATT and CDR2 is SNEGSKA (reference sequence). Trimming took 5 bases from V and 3 from J; bases not matched to a gene: 10. This CDR3 is 15 amino acids long. In nucleotides, the CDR3 is TGCAGTGCTGCAGGAAGGAGCGGGGGAACAGATACGCAGTATTTT. Its translation is CSAAGRSGGTDTQYF.

This clonotype appeared many times. The gene calls are TRBV20-1 and TRBJ2-7; 7 nucleotides align to TRBD2. V gave up 3 bases and J gave up 2 bases; unmatched junction bases: 19. The CDR3 covers 18 residues. The germline CDR1 and CDR2 sequences are DFQATT and SNEGSKA (reference sequence). The CDR3 spells CSASGAGASGTLAYEQYF. For the CDR3, the DNA is TGCAGTGCTAGTGGGGCAGGAGCTAGCGGAACTCTGGCCTACGAGCAGTACTTC.

The chain uses TRBV20-1 and TRBJ1-6; D unclear. Germline V gene lookup returns CDR1 DFQATT and CDR2 SNEGSKA (reference sequence). This CDR3 is 15 amino acids long. Trimming removed 1 base from V and 0 bases from J, with 7 bases in between. Here the CDR3 reads CSARAGGSYNSPLHF. The DNA of the CDR3 is TGCAGTGCTAGAGCCGGAGGCTCCTATAATTCACCCCTCCACTTT.

This clonotype came up many times. The chain joins TRBV29-1 to TRBJ1-1; D is undetermined. CDR1 SQVTM and CDR2 ANQGSEA come from the germline V gene. The CDR3 is 13 amino acids. Trimming left V 2 bases short and J 2 bases short, with 9 bases between. This CDR3 is CSVEISQNTEAFF. Written as DNA, the CDR3 is TGCAGCGTTGAAATTTCTCAAAACACTGAAGCTTTCTTT.

This clonotype has just a few counts. The chain uses TRBV14 and TRBJ2-1; D is perhaps TRBD1 or TRBD2 (5 bases each). The CDR3 extends over 17 amino acids. Deletions cut 1 base from V and 7 bases from J, with 20 bases between. Germline loops: CDR1 SGHDN, CDR2 FVKESK. The CDR3 region is CASSQVLGAAPGNEQFF. The CDR3 bases are TGTGCCAGCAGCCAAGTCTTGGGAGCGGCCCCAGGGAATGAGCAGTTCTTC.

J is TRBJ1-1 and V is TRBV18, with 7 bases aligning to TRBD1. In germline, CDR1 is KGHSH, CDR2 LQKENI. The V segment lost 4 bases and the J segment 6 bases; nucleotides outside the gene matches: 2. This CDR3 contains 12 residues. The CDR3 loop reads CASSRDRAEAFF. CDR3 in DNA: TGTGCCAGCTCACGCGACAGGGCTGAAGCTTTCTTT.

This chain uses TRBV2 with TRBJ1-1, with 7 bases fitting TRBD1. The germline V gene has CDR1 SNHLY and CDR2 FYNNEI. The CDR3 spans 14 residues. V shed 4 bases, J shed 1 base, and the junction held 3 bases outside the gene matches. CDR3 amino acids: CASSVRGPNTEAFF. The DNA of the CDR3 is TGTGCCAGCAGTGTGAGGGGGCCGAACACTGAAGCTTTCTTT.

This clonotype was recorded many times. The CDR3 region is CSVEISYNEQFF. The DNA for the CDR3 is TGCAGCGTTGAAATAAGTTACAATGAGCAGTTCTTC. The chain recombines TRBV29-1 with TRBJ2-1; D is uncertain. Germline CDR1 and CDR2: SQVTM and ANQGSEA. The CDR3 spans 12 residues. V was cut by 2 bases and J by 4 bases, with 6 bases left in between.

This chain joins TRBV7-9 and TRBJ2-7; D remains ambiguous. Germline CDR1 and CDR2: SEHNR and FQNEAQ (reference sequence). V lost 5 bases, J lost 5 bases, and 10 bases lay in between. This CDR3 region has 12 residues. The CDR3 protein is CASSLGTHEQYF. As DNA, the CDR3 is TGTGCCAGCAGCCTCGGCACGCACGAGCAGTACTTC.

This clonotype was counted many times. The chain carries TRBV28 and TRBJ2-3; a possible D gene is TRBD2 (6 bases). CDR3 length equals 18 residues. V gave up 4 bases and J gave up 2 bases, with 22 bases separating them. Germline V gene lookup returns CDR1 MDHEN and CDR2 SYDVKM. CDR3 nucleotides: TGTGCCAGCAGTTATTCAGGGCTCCACGGCGGGACCACAGATACGCAGTATTTT. Amino acids: CASSYSGLHGGTTDTQYF.

The rearrangement links TRBV5-1 to TRBJ2-1; 9 positions match TRBD2. There are 16 residues in the CDR3. Germline V gene data show CDR1 as SGHRS and CDR2 as YFSETQ. V lost 3 bases, J lost 1 base, and 5 bases stayed unmatched. The CDR3 nucleotides are TGCGCCAGCAGCTCCCCTAGCGGGGAGTCCTACAATGAGCAGTTCTTC. This sequence encodes CASSSPSGESYNEQFF.

This clonotype was recorded a few times. V and J are TRBV5-5 and TRBJ1-1, with a weak D call TRBD1 (6 bases). Trimming stripped 0 bases from V and 6 bases from J, with 12 bases between. The CDR3 length is 14 residues. Germline loops: CDR1 SGHKS, CDR2 YYEKEE (reference sequence). This CDR3 is CASSLDVGGPEAFF. CDR3 sequence (DNA): TGTGCCAGCAGCTTGGATGTAGGGGGACCTGAAGCTTTCTTT.